The rows below give T cell receptor beta chains drawn from one sample of a study of cytomegalovirus exposure and HLA in healthy donors. TCRdb's copy holds only in-frame clones and misses some; the assay was immunoSEQ multiplex PCR. The data contain 150,000 or so clones, approximately 82% of them seen just once; the ten biggest clones take up 1.4% to 1.5%. Sample: PBMCs. The receptor set was obtained from a man aged 30 to 45 in good health and CMV-seropositive. CDR3s include the opening cysteine and the closing phenylalanine or tryptophan. The D gene is left open where the match is weak. Some rows mark clone size as missing; the rest say once, few, many or name a class of expanded clone.

size	J	D	V	DNA	CDR3
-	TRBJ2-3	-	TRBV5-1	TGCGCCAGCAGACTACAGGGCCACCTCACAGATACGCAGTATTTT	CASRLQGHLTDTQYF
-	TRBJ2-2	-	TRBV15	TGTGCCACCAGCAGATCGGGTTCCACCGGGGAGCTGTTTTTT	CATSRSGSTGELFF
few	TRBJ1-1	-	TRBV2	TGTGCCAGCACAGGGAACACTGAAGCTTTCTTT	CASTGNTEAFF
-	TRBJ2-7	-	TRBV6-5	TGTGCCAGCAGCCACAGAATAGGCAACGAGCAGTACTTC	CASSHRIGNEQYF
once	TRBJ2-3	TRBD1	TRBV6-6	TGTGCCAGCGGCCGGGACAGTAGCACAGATACGCAGTATTTT	CASGRDSSTDTQYF
-	TRBJ2-7	TRBD1	TRBV18	TGTGCCAGCTCACCAGGGACAGGGGGCAAAGAGCAGTACTTC	CASSPGTGGKEQYF
-	TRBJ2-1	TRBD2	TRBV28	TGTGCCAGCAGTTCCCCCGGGACTAGGCCGAATGAGCAGTTCTTC	CASSSPGTRPNEQFF
-	TRBJ1-5	TRBD1	TRBV28	TGTGCCAGCAGTCCCCTAAGGGGGCCTAGCAATCAGCCCCAGCATTTT	CASSPLRGPSNQPQHF
few	TRBJ1-1	-	TRBV6-6	TGTGCCAGCAGCCTCGGTCCTGAAGCTTTCTTT	CASSLGPEAFF
-	TRBJ1-2	-	TRBV7-9	TGTGCCAGCAGCTTATCCGGAGCTAACTATGGCTACACCTTC	CASSLSGANYGYTF
-	TRBJ1-5	-	TRBV28	TGTGCCAGCCTAGACAGCGGGAATCAGCCCCAGCATTTT	CASLDSGNQPQHF
-	TRBJ1-1	-	TRBV18	TGTGCCAGCTTTGGCAAACAGGGTTCGAGCACTGAAGCTTTCTTT	CASFGKQGSSTEAFF
-	TRBJ2-3	-	TRBV10-1	TGCGCCAGCAGTGGGGGACTCGGAGATACGCAGTATTTT	CASSGGLGDTQYF
few	TRBJ1-1	TRBD1	TRBV6-6	TGTGCCAGCAGCGGACAGGAGAACACTGAAGCTTTCTTT	CASSGQENTEAFF
-	TRBJ1-2	TRBD1	TRBV2	TGTGCCAGCAGTGCGCCAGGGGGACGTGGCTACACCTTC	CASSAPGGRGYTF
-	TRBJ1-3	-	TRBV5-6	TGTGCCAGCAGCGTAGGGGGACGGTACTCTGGAAACACCATATATTTT	CASSVGGRYSGNTIYF
-	TRBJ1-2	-	TRBV14	TGTGCCAGCAGCCCGAGGATGGGTGATGGCTACACCTTC	CASSPRMGDGYTF
once	TRBJ2-5	TRBD2	TRBV29-1	TGCAGCGTTATGCGGGGGATCCAAGAGACCCAGTACTTC	CSVMRGIQETQYF
-	TRBJ2-7	-	TRBV6-1	TGTGCCAGCAGAGGGGGTACCCCCTACGAGCAGTACTTC	CASRGGTPYEQYF
-	TRBJ1-2	TRBD1	TRBV6-5	TGTGCCAGCAAACGACAGGGAAACTATGGCTACACCTTC	CASKRQGNYGYTF
few	TRBJ2-6	-	TRBV6-5	TGTGCCAGTCGCCAGGGCAGCTCTGGGGCCAACGTCCTGACTTTC	CASRQGSSGANVLTF
-	TRBJ1-5	-	TRBV6-5	TGTGCCAGCACATCAGGGCTCAATCAGCCCCAGCATTTT	CASTSGLNQPQHF
-	TRBJ2-2	-	TRBV5-5	TGTGCCAGCAGCTTGGTCGGCGGGATTACGAACACCGGGGAGCTGTTTTTT	CASSLVGGITNTGELFF
-	TRBJ2-7	-	TRBV5-8	TGTGCCAGCAGCTTGCGCGGCGCCTACGAGCAGTACTTC	CASSLRGAYEQYF
-	TRBJ2-7	-	TRBV19	TGTGCCAGTAGTATGGCAGGTTTCCCCTACGAGCAGTACTTC	CASSMAGFPYEQYF
-	TRBJ2-7	-	TRBV6-6	TGTGCCAGCAGTTTACAGGGTGACTACGAGCAGTACTTC	CASSLQGDYEQYF
-	TRBJ2-2	TRBD2	TRBV9	TGTGCCAGCAGCGTGAACAGCGGGAGTGCCGGGGAGCTGTTTTTT	CASSVNSGSAGELFF
few	TRBJ2-7	TRBD1	TRBV6-1	TGTGCCAGCAGTGTAATACCGGGACAGGGGGCGGAAGAGCAGTACTTC	CASSVIPGQGAEEQYF
few	TRBJ1-1	-	TRBV2	TGTGCCAGCAGTGCCCAGGGCACGACGAACACTGAAGCTTTCTTT	CASSAQGTTNTEAFF
-	TRBJ2-3	-	TRBV2	TGTGCCAGCAGGGGAAGTGGGACTTCAACAGATACGCAGTATTTT	CASRGSGTSTDTQYF